This T cell receptor (beta chain) was obtained from a study of T cell responses to AZD1222 COVID-19 vaccine. TCRdb's table, derived via immunoSEQ multiplex PCR, lists solely in-frame clones and lacks some. The table lists around 150,000 clones, approximately 92% of them singletons. Germline loops: CDR1 LNHDA, CDR2 SQIVND (reference sequence). This CDR3 spans 15 amino acids. Trimming pared 5 bases from V and 0 bases from J, leaving 11 bases between. The table lists this clone with a count of one. The material was peripheral blood, obtained 28 days after the second AZD1222 dose. The TCR originated in an adult who received the AZD1222 COVID-19 vaccine. This chain links TRBV19 with TRBJ1-5; D is unclear. The CDR3 reads CASSVTAYSNQPQHF. Written as DNA, the CDR3 is TGTGCCAGTAGTGTAACTGCTTATAGCAATCAGCCCCAGCATTTT.